The T cell receptor (beta chain) described here comes from a study of Graves' ophthalmopathy and Graves' hyperthyroidism. Exclusion covered patients with other autoimmune diseases or uncontrolled infections (as well as pregnancy or lactation). V was shortened by 7 bases and J by 4 bases, with 7 bases between the two germline ends. The germline V gene has CDR1 MDHEN and CDR2 SYDVKM. CDR3 length equals 11 residues. RNA transcripts yielded amplified TCR beta CDR3 regions. HTBI-primed RT-PCR formed the first round, and a multiplex PCR formed the second. MiXCR was run by TCRdb on the multiplex PCR reads, yielding one entry per CDR3 protein. The sample lists 200,000 to 250,000 distinct CDR3 sequences, 20% to 25% occurring once.

The chain is built from TRBV28 and TRBJ1-1; D ambiguous. This TCR was sampled from a woman aged 50 to 60 with Graves' ophthalmopathy. The specimen sequenced was peripheral blood. Here the CDR3 DNA reads TGTGCCAGCAAGGAGGGCACTGAAGCTTTCTTT. Its translation: CASKEGTEAFF.